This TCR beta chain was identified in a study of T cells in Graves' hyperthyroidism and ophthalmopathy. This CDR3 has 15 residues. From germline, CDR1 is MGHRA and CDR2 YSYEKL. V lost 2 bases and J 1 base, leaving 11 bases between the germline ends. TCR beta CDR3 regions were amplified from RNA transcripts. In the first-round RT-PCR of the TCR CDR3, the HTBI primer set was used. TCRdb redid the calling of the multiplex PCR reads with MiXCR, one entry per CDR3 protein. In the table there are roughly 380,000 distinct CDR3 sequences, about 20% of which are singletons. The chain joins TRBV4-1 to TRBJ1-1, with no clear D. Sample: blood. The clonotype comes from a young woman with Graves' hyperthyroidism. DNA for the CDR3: TGCGCCAGCAGCCAAATAGCTCAGGCGAACACTGAAGCTTTCTTT. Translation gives CASSQIAQANTEAFF.